This TCR beta chain was sequenced in a study of hypomethylating agent response in myelodysplastic syndrome. Study in general: Of about a dozen patients, 5 carried TET2, the most frequent mutation.

CDR3 length equals 11 residues. Trimming left V 4 bases short and J 5 bases short, with 7 bases between. The V gene's germline CDR1 is SGHNT and CDR2 YYREEE (reference sequence). Original methodology: VDJdb flagged approximately 1.8% of 150,000 to 200,000 unique clonotypes as previously reported viral-epitope-specific. Profiling relied on immunoSEQ multiplex PCR, and the TCRdb table lists in-frame clones only, not all of them. D and trimming were read from the DNA, whereas the V and J calls and clone size are those reported in that table. Of under 3,500 clones in the sample, over 75% were seen once. A word on this clone: What it recognizes is unknown.

Whole-study findings and limits: The cohort was small, with only around 10 patients analyzed. Non-responders showed more contracted clonotypes post-treatment, while responders showed more novel ones.

The sequenced sample was bone marrow, obtained before or after starting hypomethylating agent treatment for myelodysplastic syndrome (not recorded which). The rearrangement uses TRBV5-4 and TRBJ2-7, with D hard to call. This TCR was sampled from a human donor with myelodysplastic syndrome. The CDR3 loop is CASSASDEQYF. The CDR3 nucleotides read TGTGCCAGCAGCGCCTCGGACGAGCAGTACTTC.